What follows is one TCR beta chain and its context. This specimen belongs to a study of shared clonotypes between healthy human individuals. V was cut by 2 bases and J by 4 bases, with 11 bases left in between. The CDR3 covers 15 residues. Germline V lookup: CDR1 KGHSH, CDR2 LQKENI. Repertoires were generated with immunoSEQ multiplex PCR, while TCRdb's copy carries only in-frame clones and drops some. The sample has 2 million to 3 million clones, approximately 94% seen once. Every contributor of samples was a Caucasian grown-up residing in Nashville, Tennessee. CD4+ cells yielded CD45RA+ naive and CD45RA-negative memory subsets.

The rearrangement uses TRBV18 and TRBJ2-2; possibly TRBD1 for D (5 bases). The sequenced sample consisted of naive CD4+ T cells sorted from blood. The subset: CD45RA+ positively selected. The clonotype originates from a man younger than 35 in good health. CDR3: CASSPGAESTGELFF. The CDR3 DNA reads TGTGCCAGCTCACCAGGGGCGGAAAGCACCGGGGAGCTGTTTTTT.